These 30 T cell receptor beta chains came from one sample sequenced in a study of control samples from healthy donors and cancer patients. Clones were sequenced by immunoSEQ multiplex PCR, and TCRdb holds only the in-frame ones, with some missing. Of approximately 150,000 clones in the sample, 92% are singletons; the top ten hold 0.65% to 0.85%. Sequenced sample: blood. The receptors derive from a woman under 40 in good health.

This clone was recorded many times. The gene calls are TRBV6-2 or TRBV6-3 and TRBJ1-1; D gene uncertain. Germline lookup yields CDR1 MNHEY and CDR2 SVGEGT. The CDR3 consists of 15 residues. Between the trimmed V and J ends, which lost 6 bases and 1 base, there was a span of 15 bases. CDR3 in DNA: TGTGCCAGCAGCCGGAAGAGACGTACGAACACTGAAGCTTTCTTT. This gives the protein CASSRKRRTNTEAFF.

This chain joins TRBV19 and TRBJ2-1; D might be TRBD2 (6 bases). CDR1 and CDR2 (germline): LNHDA, SQIVND (reference sequence). This CDR3 spans 12 amino acids. The ends were cut back, 7 bases at V and 4 bases at J, with 8 bases in the middle. CDR3 DNA sequence: TGTGCCAGTACGCGGGGTTACAATGAGCAGTTCTTC. Its translation: CASTRGYNEQFF.

This clone has a single count. The chain carries TRBV7-3 and TRBJ2-7, with 11 bases matching TRBD2. The CDR3 consists of 14 residues. Germline V gives CDR1 SGHTA, CDR2 FQGTGA. Trimming at V came to 3 bases and at J to 4 bases, leaving 2 bases not matched to a gene. For the CDR3, the DNA is TGTGCCAGCAGCTTGACTAGCGGGAAGTACGAGCAGTACTTC. It codes for CASSLTSGKYEQYF.

J is TRBJ2-3 and V is TRBV9; no clear D. CDR1 is SGDLS, CDR2 YYNGEE, per germline. The CDR3 has 13 amino acids. Trimming stripped 4 bases from V and 0 bases from J, with 6 bases between. The CDR3 protein is CASSPKSTDTQYF. CDR3 DNA: TGTGCCAGCAGCCCCAAGAGCACAGATACGCAGTATTTT.

The chain carries TRBV5-1 and TRBJ2-3; D remains unclear. The CDR3 totals 12 residues. Germline V gene data show CDR1 as SGHRS and CDR2 as YFSETQ. V gave up 4 bases and J gave up 0 bases, with 3 bases separating them. The CDR3 loop reads CASSLSTDTQYF. Here the CDR3 DNA reads TGCGCCAGCAGCCTTAGCACAGATACGCAGTATTTT.

The V call is TRBV14, the J call TRBJ1-2; 7 bases are a match to TRBD1. Germline CDR1 SGHDN, CDR2 FVKESK. Losses at the gene ends were 3 bases for V and 3 bases for J; bases not matched to a gene: 10. The CDR3 has 16 amino acids. For the CDR3, the DNA is TGTGCCAGCAGCCATATTTCCAGGGGGATGGACTATGGCTACACCTTC. It translates to CASSHISRGMDYGYTF.

The V call is TRBV6-4, the J call TRBJ1-1; no clear D. The CDR3 runs to 13 residues. In germline, CDR1 is MRHNA, CDR2 SNTAGT. The V end lost 3 bases, the J end lost 2 bases, and 7 bases lay between the germline ends. This chain's CDR3 is CASSEGFNTEAFF. CDR3 bases: TGTGCCAGCAGTGAGGGGTTCAACACTGAAGCTTTCTTT.

The rearrangement links TRBV11-3 to TRBJ2-2; the D gene is possibly TRBD1 (5 bases). The CDR3 is 15 amino acids. Per the germline V gene, CDR1 is SGHNT and CDR2 is YENEEA. V was pared by 2 bases and J by 6 bases, with 13 bases between. The CDR3 bases are TGTGCCAGCAGCTTAAGGGGCCCCCTACCCGGGGAGCTGTTTTTT. This encodes CASSLRGPLPGELFF.

The rearrangement joins TRBV6-5 to TRBJ1-1; D gene ambiguous. The V end lost 5 bases, the J end lost 0 bases, and 7 bases lay between the germline ends. The germline gives CDR1 MNHEY, CDR2 SVGAGI. The CDR3 runs 13 residues. The CDR3 loop is CASSTNLNTEAFF. The CDR3 coding sequence is TGTGCCAGCAGTACAAATCTGAACACTGAAGCTTTCTTT.

The rearrangement links TRBV6-5 to TRBJ1-2; 10 bases are a match to TRBD1. This CDR3 is built from 13 residues. The germline V gene has CDR1 MNHEY and CDR2 SVGAGI. The ends lost 11 bases at V and 1 base at J; junction bases unmatched: 4. The CDR3 protein is CAGGTGVNYGYTF. CDR3 coding DNA: TGTGCCGGAGGGACAGGGGTTAACTATGGCTACACCTTC.

The genes are TRBV7-9 and TRBJ2-7; TRBD1 matches at 7 bases. Per the germline V gene, CDR1 is SEHNR and CDR2 is FQNEAQ (reference sequence). This CDR3 has 18 amino acids. With 4 bases clipped from V and 0 bases from J, the junction kept 15 bases outside the gene matches. The CDR3 sequence is CASSSTHWDSFLSYEQYF. As DNA, the CDR3 is TGTGCCAGCAGCTCGACCCACTGGGACAGTTTTCTCTCCTACGAGCAGTACTTC.

This clone was seen a few times. This chain connects TRBV18 to TRBJ1-5, with 10 bases lining up with TRBD1. The V and J ends lost 5 bases and 6 bases, in that order; junction bases with no gene match: 4. The CDR3 runs to 14 residues. Per germline, CDR1 KGHSH and CDR2 LQKENI. This CDR3 reads CASSRQGAGQPQHF. DNA of the CDR3: TGTGCCAGCTCAAGACAGGGGGCTGGTCAGCCCCAGCATTTT.

This chain joins TRBV15 and TRBJ1-2; D perhaps matches TRBD1 (5 bases). CDR3 size: 12 residues. Germline CDR1 LNHNV, CDR2 YYDKDF (reference sequence). Trimming removed 6 bases at V and 2 bases at J, with 7 bases between. The CDR3 loop reads CATSWGNYGYTF. CDR3 bases: TGTGCCACCAGTTGGGGGAACTATGGCTACACCTTC.

This chain joins TRBV27 and TRBJ1-1, with unresolved D. Germline V gene data show CDR1 as MNHEY and CDR2 as SMNVEV (reference sequence). V was pared by 0 bases and J by 7 bases, with 9 bases between. The CDR3 is 13 residues long. The CDR3 sequence: CASSLSIRSEAFF. The CDR3 DNA is TGTGCCAGCAGTTTATCGATCAGGAGTGAAGCTTTCTTT.

The V gene is TRBV11-3, the J gene TRBJ2-4, with TRBD1 identical over 9 bases. Germline CDR1 SGHNT, CDR2 YENEEA. The ends lost 4 bases at V and 6 bases at J; junction bases unmatched: 1. The CDR3 loop spans 13 amino acids. CDR3 DNA sequence: TGTGCCAGCAGCTGGGGACAGGGAAACATTCAGTACTTC. Protein product: CASSWGQGNIQYF.

The chain combines TRBV5-6 with TRBJ2-2; D gene uncertain. This CDR3 has 13 amino acids. V was clipped by 0 bases and J by 6 bases, with 6 bases between them. The germline CDR1 and CDR2 sequences are SGHDT and YYEEEE. CDR3 DNA: TGTGCCAGCAGCTTGGTTCGGGCCGGGGAGCTGTTTTTT. Translating gives CASSLVRAGELFF.

V usage is TRBV19 and J usage is TRBJ2-3; the D gene is possibly TRBD2 (6 bases). The CDR3 has 18 residues. The V and J ends lost 7 bases and 1 base respectively, with 24 bases between them. Germline-derived CDR1 and CDR2 are LNHDA and SQIVND (reference sequence). CDR3 protein: CASKVGWRGGGGTDTQYF. Here the CDR3 DNA reads TGTGCCAGTAAGGTTGGATGGCGGGGAGGTGGAGGCACAGATACGCAGTATTTT.

DNA of the CDR3: TGTGCCAGCAGCCAAATAGCAGCGGGAGGCGATGAGCAGTTCTTC. This gives the protein CASSQIAAGGDEQFF. The chain recombines TRBV28 with TRBJ2-1, with 9 bases identical to TRBD2. Trimming at V came to 6 bases and at J to 8 bases, leaving 11 bases not matched to a gene. The CDR3 totals 15 residues. Germline V gene lookup returns CDR1 MDHEN and CDR2 SYDVKM.

This chain links TRBV27 with TRBJ1-2, with 7 positions matching TRBD1. The length of the CDR3 is 14 residues. V shed 0 bases and J 8 bases; nucleotides not matched to a gene: 6. CDR1 is MNHEY and CDR2 is SMNVEV in the germline V gene (reference sequence). The CDR3 sequence is CASSLSQGVAGYTF. The DNA for the CDR3 is TGTGCCAGCAGTTTATCCCAGGGGGTAGCAGGCTACACCTTC.

V usage is TRBV11-1 and J usage is TRBJ2-1, with D perhaps matching TRBD1 (5 bases). The CDR3 is made up of 16 amino acids. CDR1 is SGHAT, CDR2 FQDESV, per germline (reference sequence). This chain's CDR3 is CSNFHGREVLDNEQFF. CDR3 nucleotide sequence: TGTTCCAACTTCCACGGCAGGGAAGTTTTGGACAATGAGCAGTTCTTC.

The genes are TRBV29-1 and TRBJ1-2, with 10 positions matching TRBD1. The CDR3 consists of 12 residues. CDR1 is SQVTM and CDR2 is ANQGSEA in the germline V gene. Germline trimming cut 6 bases from V and 6 bases from J; bases unmatched to any gene: 4. DNA of the CDR3: TGCAGCGTAGGGGACAGGGGAAATGGCTACACCTTC. Amino acid sequence: CSVGDRGNGYTF. Supplemented by reference TRBV29-1 and TRBJ1-2, the full variable domain reads SAVISQKPSRDICQRGTSLTIQCQVDSQVTMMFWYRQQPGQSLTLIATANQGSEATYESGFVIDKFPISRPNLTFSTLTVSNMSPEDSSIYLCSVGDRGNGYTFGSGTRLTVV.

The V call is TRBV24-1, the J call TRBJ2-5, with 10 bases identical to TRBD2. Trimming took 1 base from V and 0 from J; bases not matched to a gene: 4. Germline values: CDR1 KGHDR, CDR2 SFDVKD. CDR3 length equals 17 residues. The CDR3 sequence: CATSDFTGTSDQETQYF. CDR3 in DNA: TGTGCCACCAGTGATTTCACCGGGACTAGCGACCAAGAGACCCAGTACTTC.

In regard to this clone: Within the sample, other DNA sequences also encode this same CDR3. The chain couples TRBV27 to TRBJ1-3, with 8 bases fitting TRBD1. V shed 5 bases, J shed 0 bases, and the junction held 6 bases outside the gene matches. Germline CDR1 MNHEY, CDR2 SMNVEV (reference sequence). The CDR3 is 16 residues long. Written as DNA, the CDR3 is TGTGCCAGCAGTCCTCGACAGGGGATCTCTGGAAACACCATATATTTT. Protein sequence: CASSPRQGISGNTIYF.

The chain recombines TRBV3-1 (or the pseudogene TRBV3-2) with TRBJ2-5; 14 positions agree with TRBD2. The CDR3 sequence is 16 residues long. With 4 bases clipped from V and 5 bases from J, the junction kept 6 bases outside the gene matches. Germline assignment: CDR1 LGHDT and CDR2 YNNKEL (reference sequence). DNA of the CDR3: TGTGCCAGCAGCCCGGGGACTAGCGGGAGAGAGGAGACCCAGTACTTC. It codes for CASSPGTSGREETQYF.

The chain is built from TRBV25-1 and TRBJ2-3; D is perhaps TRBD2 (5 bases). Trimming took off 5 bases at V and 8 bases at J, with 17 bases between the two ends. Per germline, CDR1 MGHDK and CDR2 SYGVNS. The CDR3 loop spans 14 amino acids. For the CDR3, the DNA is TGTGCCAGCAGTCCCGCGTGGAAGGAGGTTACGCAGTATTTT. This translates into CASSPAWKEVTQYF.

The chain combines TRBV28 with TRBJ2-7, with a possible D match to TRBD1 (6 bases). The CDR3 has 17 residues. V dropped 4 bases and J dropped 3 bases, with 22 bases sitting between them. The germline gives CDR1 MDHEN, CDR2 SYDVKM. The CDR3 sequence: CASSWPLSPGHLYEQYF. The CDR3 region has the DNA TGTGCCAGCAGTTGGCCCCTTTCTCCGGGACATCTCTACGAGCAGTACTTC.

The V gene is TRBV7-2, the J gene TRBJ2-5, with TRBD1 as a possible D gene (5 bases). Trimming left V 5 bases short and J 5 bases short, with 15 bases between. Germline values: CDR1 SGHTA, CDR2 FQGNSA. The CDR3 length is 14 residues. The CDR3 spells CASSPGVRAETQYF. The CDR3 DNA is TGTGCCAGCAGCCCAGGTGTCAGGGCTGAGACCCAGTACTTC.

J is TRBJ2-3 and V is TRBV18, with D unresolved. The CDR3 covers 14 residues. V shed 6 bases and J shed 0 bases, with 10 bases lying between them. CDR1 is KGHSH, CDR2 LQKENI, per germline. The CDR3 sequence is CASSPTVSTDTQYF. CDR3 DNA: TGTGCCAGCTCTCCGACCGTCAGCACAGATACGCAGTATTTT.

The V call is TRBV3-1 (or the pseudogene TRBV3-2), the J call TRBJ2-7; D is undetermined. CDR1 is LGHDT, CDR2 YNNKEL, per germline (reference sequence). The CDR3 runs 14 residues. V was shortened by 4 bases and J by 2 bases, with 12 bases between the two germline ends. This CDR3 reads CASSRPRTPYEQYF. CDR3 sequence (DNA): TGTGCCAGCAGCCGCCCAAGGACGCCCTACGAGCAGTACTTC.

This chain connects TRBV10-3 to TRBJ2-1; D gene uncertain. Germline CDR1 and CDR2: ENHRY and SYGVKD. The ends were cut back, 1 base at V and 8 bases at J, with 3 bases in the middle. This CDR3 region has 11 residues. The CDR3 sequence: CAISEWDEQFF. The CDR3 DNA reads as TGTGCCATCAGTGAGTGGGATGAGCAGTTCTTC.